This TCR beta chain was identified during a study of control samples from healthy donors and cancer patients. Clones were read by immunoSEQ multiplex PCR, and TCRdb kept only the in-frame ones, dropping some. The table shows about 80,000 clones, with 85% to 90% occurring only once. The V gene end was trimmed by 1 base and the J gene end by 3 bases; junction bases not matched to a gene: 2. The CDR3 length is 14 residues. Germline CDR1 and CDR2: SGHTA and FQGNSA. What was sequenced was blood. The source is a woman in her sixties in good health. V usage is TRBV7-2 and J usage is TRBJ2-7; 8 nucleotides match TRBD2. The CDR3 DNA reads as TGTGCCAGCAGCTTAGTGGGACTAGTCTACGAGCAGTACTTC. Translation: CASSLVGLVYEQYF.